This T cell receptor beta chain was retrieved from a study of CD8+CD57+ T cells in acquired aplastic anemia. Background on the study: Quantities of DNA derived from sorted CD4+ and CD8+ cells averaged 3.2 ug.

For sequencing, patients were chosen who had shown expansion of CD8+CD57+ cells by flow cytometry. Each of the patients presented with severe acquired aplastic anemia. No patient had been given any therapy when blood was sampled. Using genomic DNA as the template, TCR beta VDJ and CDR3 profiling was carried out. Using its own MiXCR run on the reads, TCRdb lists one record per CDR3 protein. The table includes 180,000 or so distinct CDR3 sequences, roughly 60% detected once. The CDR3 totals 12 residues. Germline-derived CDR1 and CDR2 are LNHNV and YYDKDF (reference sequence). Trimming left V 3 bases short and J 3 bases short, with 5 bases between.

This sequence originates from a human donor with aplastic anemia. The rearrangement uses TRBV15 and TRBJ1-1; no firm D call. Sequencing input: sorted CD4+, CD8+, or CD8+CD57+ T cells (not recorded which) from PBMCs. CDR3 region: CATSRAYTEAFF. In nucleotides, the CDR3 is TGTGCCACCAGCAGGGCCTACACTGAAGCTTTCTTT.